This TCR beta chain is drawn from a study of T cell changes during pregnancy in multiple sclerosis. Per germline, CDR1 SEHNR and CDR2 FQNEAQ (reference sequence). Trimming took 3 bases from V and 5 from J; bases not matched to a gene: 3. CDR3 length: 15 residues. Sequenced by immunoSEQ multiplex PCR; TCRdb stores in-frame clones only, minus some. The sample yields around 58,000 clones, around 90% seen once. Source: CD4+ T cells from peripheral blood mononuclear cells, taken after pregnancy. The TCR was taken from a female donor in good health, enrolled as a control in a pregnancy study. The V call is TRBV7-9, the J call TRBJ2-2, with 10 bases identical to TRBD1. CDR3 protein: CASSFGTGVTGELFF. The DNA for the CDR3 is TGTGCCAGCAGCTTCGGGACAGGGGTAACCGGGGAGCTGTTTTTT.